What follows are 5 T cell receptor beta chains derived from one specimen sequenced in a study of T cell changes during pregnancy in multiple sclerosis. Clones were read by immunoSEQ multiplex PCR, and TCRdb kept only the in-frame ones, dropping some. This sample has approximately 59,000 clones, with 91% found just once. The sample was peripheral blood, taken in the third trimester of pregnancy. The receptors come from a female donor in good health, enrolled as a control in a pregnancy study.

This rearrangement joins TRBV6-5 to TRBJ1-5; 7 bases map to TRBD1. V trimming: 0 bases; J trimming: 7 bases; junction bases outside the gene matches: 9. CDR1 is MNHEY, CDR2 SVGAGI, per germline. The CDR3 extends over 16 amino acids. The CDR3 loop is CASSYSATGVGQPQHF. The DNA of the CDR3 is TGTGCCAGCAGTTACTCGGCCACAGGGGTAGGGCAGCCCCAGCATTTT.

The V call is TRBV4-2, the J call TRBJ1-2, with 7 bases fitting TRBD1. This CDR3 has 13 residues. The V gene end was trimmed by 6 bases and the J gene end by 10 bases; junction bases not matched to a gene: 11. Germline CDR1 and CDR2: LGHNA and YNFKEQ. As DNA, the CDR3 is TGTGCCAGCAGAGCTACAGGGGCCCAACACTACACCTTC. It is translated as CASRATGAQHYTF.

The V gene is TRBV18, the J gene TRBJ2-7, with 7 bases aligning to TRBD2. V lost 3 bases to trimming and J lost 2 bases; unmatched junction nucleotides: 4. Germline CDR1 reads KGHSH; CDR2 reads LQKENI. CDR3 length: 14 residues. The CDR3 is CASSPWDYPYEQYF. The CDR3 DNA follows: TGTGCCAGCTCACCTTGGGACTACCCCTACGAGCAGTACTTC. The whole variable domain, filled in from reference TRBV18 and TRBJ2-7, reads NAGVMQNPRHLVRRRGQEARLRCSPMKGHSHVYWYRQLPEEGLKFMVYLQKENIIDESGMPKERFSAEFPKEGPSILRIQQVVRGDSAAYFCASSPWDYPYEQYFGPGTRLTVT.

This chain's CDR3 is CASRLFRGTTYTGELFF. CDR3 DNA: TGTGCCAGCAGGCTGTTTAGGGGGACTACATACACCGGGGAGCTGTTTTTT. V and J are TRBV28 and TRBJ2-2, with a tentative D call TRBD2 (7 bases). Germline CDR1 and CDR2: MDHEN and SYDVKM. The V end lost 6 bases, the J end lost 3 bases, and 20 bases lay between the germline ends. The CDR3 contains 17 residues.

This clone has a handful of counts. The chain employs TRBV4-3 and TRBJ2-7, with TRBD2 identical over 7 bases. The CDR3 length is 15 residues. Germline lookup yields CDR1 LGHNA and CDR2 YSLEER. Germline trimming cut 4 bases from V and 5 bases from J; bases unmatched to any gene: 11. CDR3 coding DNA: TGCGCCAGCAGCCCCCCAGGGACTACTGAGGACGAGCAGTACTTC. It encodes CASSPPGTTEDEQYF.